A single sample is the source of the 13 T cell receptor beta chains below, sequenced in a study of beta chain features in type 1 diabetes (dated by TCRdb to the late 2010s). To prepare the library, the immunoSEQ multiplex PCR assay was applied. All of the isolated RNA was reverse transcribed with the High Capacity cDNA Reverse Transcription Kit, so expressed TCRB transcripts were sequenced. TCRdb re-hosts the immuneACCESS table, in-frame sequences only. Its copies lack some clones; in the studies checked, an unresolved V gene accounts for under half of them, and the cause for the rest is not known. For this sample there are about 340,000 clones; around 8% appear just once. The top ten clonotypes cover more than 0.4% of the sample. The sample taken for sequencing was central memory CD4+ T cells from blood. These receptors were taken from a woman between 18 and 29 years old in good health.

CDR3 DNA: TGTGCCATCAGTGCTTGGTTCAGTAGGGAGAATGAGCAGTTCTTC. Amino acid sequence: CAISAWFSRENEQFF. The V and J genes are TRBV10-3 and TRBJ2-1; D is possibly TRBD2 (5 bases). This CDR3 is built from 15 residues. V lost 4 bases and J lost 7, with 17 bases in between. The germline V gene encodes CDR1 ENHRY and CDR2 SYGVKD.

The J gene is TRBJ1-2, the V gene TRBV11-2; D gene ambiguous. The CDR3 has 13 amino acids. Trimming shortened V by 5 bases and J by 1 base, and 8 bases separated the two germline ends. In germline, CDR1 is SGHAT, CDR2 FQNNGV. Written as DNA, the CDR3 is TGTGCCAGCAGCCGAGCAGTTAACTATGGCTACACCTTC. Translation gives CASSRAVNYGYTF.

This clone has only a few counts. The chain links TRBV6-6 to TRBJ1-2; D is perhaps TRBD1 (5 bases). The CDR3 loop spans 13 amino acids. The V end was cut by 3 bases, the J end by 7 bases, with 12 bases between. The germline CDR1 and CDR2 sequences are MNHNY and SVGAGI (reference sequence). The CDR3 spells CASSYSEGVGYTF. CDR3 DNA sequence: TGTGCCAGCAGTTATTCTGAAGGGGTTGGCTACACCTTC.

This clone was recorded a few times. The rearrangement links TRBV4-1 to TRBJ2-4, with a tentative D call TRBD2 (6 bases). Germline V gene data show CDR1 as MGHRA and CDR2 as YSYEKL. The CDR3 runs 18 residues. Trimming cost V 4 bases and J 0 bases, with 19 bases left between them. DNA of the CDR3: TGCGCCAGCAGCCCTCGAATTAGCGGAGACCTAGCCAAAAACATTCAGTACTTC. Its translation: CASSPRISGDLAKNIQYF.

The genes are TRBV7-2 and TRBJ2-1; D perhaps matches TRBD1 (5 bases). From germline, CDR1 is SGHTA and CDR2 FQGNSA. The V gene lost 3 bases and the J gene lost 3 bases, with 12 bases spanning the gap. The CDR3 runs to 15 residues. The CDR3 here is CASSFLGAGYNEQFF. DNA for the CDR3: TGTGCCAGCAGCTTTTTAGGGGCAGGCTACAATGAGCAGTTCTTC.

This clone was detected a few times. The chain has TRBV29-1 and TRBJ1-4, with TRBD1 matching 9 bases. The ends lost 7 bases at V and 5 bases at J; junction bases unmatched: 8. This CDR3 is 14 amino acids long. Germline values: CDR1 SQVTM, CDR2 ANQGSEA. This chain's CDR3 is CSAGGGQGNEKLFF. CDR3 in DNA: TGCAGCGCCGGCGGGGGACAGGGAAATGAAAAACTGTTTTTT.

The rearrangement links TRBV5-5 to TRBJ2-2; D is ambiguous. CDR1 and CDR2 from the germline V gene are SGHKS and YYEKEE (reference sequence). The V end lost 2 bases, the J end lost 7 bases, and 18 bases lay between the germline ends. CDR3 length: 16 amino acids. The CDR3: CASSLGASVGIGELFF. CDR3 DNA: TGTGCCAGCAGCTTAGGTGCTTCGGTCGGCATCGGGGAGCTGTTTTTT.

V usage is TRBV18 and J usage is TRBJ2-2; D not resolved. The CDR3 totals 15 residues. CDR1 and CDR2 (germline): KGHSH, LQKENI. Trimming took 3 bases from V and 4 from J, leaving 12 bases between them. CDR3 loop: CASSPPSLVTGELFF. The CDR3 coding sequence is TGTGCCAGCTCACCCCCGTCGTTGGTCACCGGGGAGCTGTTTTTT.

This sequence joins TRBV11-2 and TRBJ2-5, with 7 bases identical to TRBD2. Losses at the gene ends were 7 bases for V and 3 bases for J; bases not matched to a gene: 2. The germline gives CDR1 SGHAT, CDR2 FQNNGV. The CDR3 length is 12 residues. The CDR3 nucleotides read TGTGCCAGCAACGCGGGAGAAGAGACCCAGTACTTC. Its protein product is CASNAGEETQYF.

V gene TRBV7-9 combines with J gene TRBJ1-1; TRBD1 matches 8 bases. This CDR3 comprises 13 residues. Trimming cost V 5 bases and J 3 bases; bases outside gene matches: 2. CDR1 and CDR2 from the germline V gene are SEHNR and FQNEAQ (reference sequence). CDR3 sequence: CASSAQGDTEAFF. CDR3 DNA sequence: TGTGCCAGCAGCGCACAGGGGGACACTGAAGCTTTCTTT.

This sequence joins TRBV4-3 and TRBJ2-2; either TRBD1 or TRBD2 may fit D (7 bases each). Germline CDR1 is LGHNA and CDR2 is YSLEER. CDR3 size: 16 residues. V lost 1 base to trimming and J lost 5 bases, with 14 bases between them. CDR3 DNA: TGCGCCAGCAGCCAAGCGGCAGGGGGGGGGACCGGGGAGCTGTTTTTT. Translated: CASSQAAGGGTGELFF.

The table lists this clone with a few counts. The rearrangement uses TRBV6-6 and TRBJ1-5; no clear D. CDR3 size: 14 residues. CDR1 and CDR2 from the germline V gene are MNHNY and SVGAGI (reference sequence). V dropped 6 bases and J dropped 2 bases, with 11 bases sitting between them. The CDR3 sequence is CASRHGWGNQPQHF. CDR3 nucleotide sequence: TGTGCCAGCAGACATGGTTGGGGCAATCAGCCCCAGCATTTT.

This clone came up a few times. The V gene is TRBV4-3, the J gene TRBJ2-1; no definite D call. From germline, CDR1 is LGHNA and CDR2 YSLEER. V lost 0 bases, J lost 5 bases, and 11 bases lay in between. The CDR3 is 15 residues long. CDR3 coding DNA: TGCGCCAGCAGCCAAGAGGACCGGGCCAACAATGAGCAGTTCTTC. This encodes CASSQEDRANNEQFF.